This T cell receptor (beta chain) was recorded in a study of CD4 and CD8 cells across lung adenocarcinoma regions. The patients had localized lung adenocarcinoma, a non-small cell subtype. A few counts support this clonotype. TCRdb independently ran MiXCR on the PCR reads; one entry per CDR3 protein. The sample includes about 23,000 distinct CDR3 sequences, 40% to 65% of them seen just once. V was clipped by 2 bases and J by 0 bases, with 20 bases between them. The CDR3 covers 18 residues. Germline V gene data show CDR1 as SGHDN and CDR2 as FVKESK. The material sequenced was CD4+ T cells from the center of a lung tumor. The V gene is TRBV14, the J gene TRBJ2-7; perhaps TRBD2 as D (6 bases). This TCR came from a male donor with lung adenocarcinoma. The CD4 and CD8 labels of this study may be unreliable. In DNA form, the CDR3 reads TGTGCCAGCAGCCAAAGATACGGGAGAGGCCCAAACTCCTACGAGCAGTACTTC. It codes for CASSQRYGRGPNSYEQYF.